This TCR beta chain was retrieved from a study of CD8 T cells in ankylosing spondylitis. Overall study results and limits: Reportedly, significant enrichment of disease-linked clones occurred in matched ankylosing spondylitis synovial fluid. The study identified a TCR beta motif of under ten highly homologous variants that appeared characteristic of ankylosing spondylitis blood. A CD8+ phenotype characterized the disease-linked clones, which were relatively rare in peripheral blood.

Comment on this clonotype: Its antigen is currently unknown.

One entry per CDR3 protein, called by TCRdb with MiXCR from the 5' RACE reads. The table records about 390,000 distinct CDR3 sequences, about a fifth of them present only once. The CDR3 extends over 16 amino acids. Germline CDR1 reads SGHRS; CDR2 reads YFSETQ. Trimming removed 0 bases at V and 0 bases at J, with 11 bases between. The V gene is TRBV5-1, the J gene TRBJ2-3, with unresolved D. The TCR sequence derives from a male donor with ankylosing spondylitis. The sample was blood, either unsorted or a sorted T cell fraction (not recorded which). The CDR3 loop reads CASSLVRSPSTDTQYF. Written as DNA, the CDR3 is TGCGCCAGCAGCTTGGTTCGCAGTCCTAGCACAGATACGCAGTATTTT.